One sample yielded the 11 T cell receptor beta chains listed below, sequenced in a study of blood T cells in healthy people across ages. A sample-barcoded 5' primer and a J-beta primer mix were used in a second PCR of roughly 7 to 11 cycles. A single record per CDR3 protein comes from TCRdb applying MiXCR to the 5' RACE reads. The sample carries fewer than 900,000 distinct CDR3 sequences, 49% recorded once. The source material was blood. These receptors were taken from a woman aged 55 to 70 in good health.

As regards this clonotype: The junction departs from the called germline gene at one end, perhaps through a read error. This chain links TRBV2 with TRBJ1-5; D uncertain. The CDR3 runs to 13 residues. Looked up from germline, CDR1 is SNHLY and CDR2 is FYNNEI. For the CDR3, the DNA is TGTGCCAGCAGTGACAGCCTACATCAGCCGCAGCATTTT. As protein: CASSDSLHQPQHF.

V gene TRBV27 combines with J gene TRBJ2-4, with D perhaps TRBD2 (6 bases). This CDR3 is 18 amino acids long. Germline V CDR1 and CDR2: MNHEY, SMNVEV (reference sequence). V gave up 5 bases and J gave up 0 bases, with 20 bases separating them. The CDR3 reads CASSPSFFSGLAKNIQYF. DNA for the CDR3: TGTGCCAGCAGTCCCTCCTTTTTTAGCGGTCTAGCCAAAAACATTCAGTACTTC.

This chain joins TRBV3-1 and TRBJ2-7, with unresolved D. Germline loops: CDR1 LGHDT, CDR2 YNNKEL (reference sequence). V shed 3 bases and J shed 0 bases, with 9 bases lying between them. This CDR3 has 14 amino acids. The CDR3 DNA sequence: TGTGCCAGCAGCCACAACCCGAGCTCCTACGAGCAGTACTTC. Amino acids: CASSHNPSSYEQYF.

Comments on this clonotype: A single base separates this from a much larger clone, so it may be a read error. The CDR3 region is CASSQGLAGAYEQFF. The CDR3 nucleotides are TGCGCCAGCAGCCAAGGACTAGCGGGAGCCTACGAGCAGTTCTTC. The chain recombines TRBV4-3 with TRBJ2-1; 12 bases agree with TRBD2. After removal of 1 base from V and 10 bases from J, the junction contained 5 bases not matched to a gene. The germline CDR1 and CDR2 sequences are LGHNA and YSLEER. The CDR3 contains 15 residues.

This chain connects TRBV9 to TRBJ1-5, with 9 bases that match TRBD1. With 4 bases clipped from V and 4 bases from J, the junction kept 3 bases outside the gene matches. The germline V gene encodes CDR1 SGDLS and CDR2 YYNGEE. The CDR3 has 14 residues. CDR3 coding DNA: TGTGCCAGCAGCCGGACAGGGGCTAATCAGCCCCAGCATTTT. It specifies CASSRTGANQPQHF.

This chain's CDR3 is CAGRTGFTGELFF. CDR3 DNA: TGTGCCGGACGGACAGGGTTCACCGGGGAGCTGTTTTTT. The chain has TRBV2 and TRBJ2-2, with 8 positions matching TRBD1. The germline CDR1 and CDR2 sequences are SNHLY and FYNNEI. The CDR3 consists of 13 residues. Unmatched junction bases numbered 6, after V lost 11 bases and J lost 4 bases.

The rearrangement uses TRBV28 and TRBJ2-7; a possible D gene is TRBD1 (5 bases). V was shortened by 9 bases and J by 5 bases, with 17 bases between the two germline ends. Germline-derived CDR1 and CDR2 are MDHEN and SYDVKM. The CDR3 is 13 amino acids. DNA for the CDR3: TGTGCCAGTACGAAACAGGTCGCCCACGAGCAGTACTTC. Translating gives CASTKQVAHEQYF.

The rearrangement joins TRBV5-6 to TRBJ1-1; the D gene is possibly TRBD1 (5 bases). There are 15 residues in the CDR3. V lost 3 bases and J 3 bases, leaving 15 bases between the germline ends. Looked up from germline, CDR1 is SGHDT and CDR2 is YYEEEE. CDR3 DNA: TGTGCCAGCAGCTATACCGGGATAGGGGACACTGAAGCTTTCTTT. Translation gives CASSYTGIGDTEAFF.

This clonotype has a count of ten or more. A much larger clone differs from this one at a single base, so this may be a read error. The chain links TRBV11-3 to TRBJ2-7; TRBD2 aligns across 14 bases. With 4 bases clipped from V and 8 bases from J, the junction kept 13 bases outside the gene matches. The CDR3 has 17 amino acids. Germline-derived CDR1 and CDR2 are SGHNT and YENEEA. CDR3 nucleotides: TGTGCCAGCAGCTCCGGGACTAGCGGGAGTTTTGTCGGTAAGCAGTACTTC. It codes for CASSSGTSGSFVGKQYF.

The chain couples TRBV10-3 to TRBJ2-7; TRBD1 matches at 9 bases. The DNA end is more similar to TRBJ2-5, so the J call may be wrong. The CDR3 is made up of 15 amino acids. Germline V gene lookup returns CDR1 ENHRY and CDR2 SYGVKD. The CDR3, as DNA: TGTGCCATCAGGGGGGACAGGGCGTATGTGGAGACCCAGTACTTC. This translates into CAIRGDRAYVETQYF.

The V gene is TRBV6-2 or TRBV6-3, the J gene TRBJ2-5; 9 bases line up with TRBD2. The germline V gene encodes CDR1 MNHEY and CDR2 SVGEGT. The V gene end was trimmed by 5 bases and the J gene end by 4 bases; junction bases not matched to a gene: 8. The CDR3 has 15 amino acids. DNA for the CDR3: TGTGCCAGCAGTCCCCCTCTAGCGGGATCAGAGACCCAGTACTTC. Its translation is CASSPPLAGSETQYF.